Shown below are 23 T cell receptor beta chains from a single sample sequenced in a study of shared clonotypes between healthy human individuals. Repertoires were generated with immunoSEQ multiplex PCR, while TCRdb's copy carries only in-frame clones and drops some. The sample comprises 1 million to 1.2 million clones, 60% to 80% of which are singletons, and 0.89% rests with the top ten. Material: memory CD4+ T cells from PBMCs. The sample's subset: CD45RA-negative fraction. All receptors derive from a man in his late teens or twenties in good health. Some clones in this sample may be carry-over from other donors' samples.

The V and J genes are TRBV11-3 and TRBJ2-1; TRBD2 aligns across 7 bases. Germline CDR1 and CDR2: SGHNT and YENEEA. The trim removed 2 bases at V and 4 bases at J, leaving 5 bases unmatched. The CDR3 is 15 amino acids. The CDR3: CASSLSRERYNEQFF. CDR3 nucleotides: TGTGCCAGCAGCTTATCGCGGGAGAGGTACAATGAGCAGTTCTTC.

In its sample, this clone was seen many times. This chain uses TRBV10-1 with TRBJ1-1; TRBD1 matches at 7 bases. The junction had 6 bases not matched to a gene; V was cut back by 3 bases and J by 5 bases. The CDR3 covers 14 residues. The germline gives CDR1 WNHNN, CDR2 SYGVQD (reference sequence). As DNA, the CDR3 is TGCGCCAGCAGTGAAGGGAGGGGGCTGACTGAAGCTTTCTTT. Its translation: CASSEGRGLTEAFF.

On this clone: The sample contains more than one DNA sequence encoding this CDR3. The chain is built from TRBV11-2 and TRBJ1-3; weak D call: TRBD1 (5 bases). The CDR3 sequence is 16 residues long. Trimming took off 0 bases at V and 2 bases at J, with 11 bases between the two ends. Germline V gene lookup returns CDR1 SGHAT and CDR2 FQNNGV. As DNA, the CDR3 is TGTGCCAGCAGCTTAGATCAGCAGGGAACTGGAAACACCATATATTTT. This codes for CASSLDQQGTGNTIYF.

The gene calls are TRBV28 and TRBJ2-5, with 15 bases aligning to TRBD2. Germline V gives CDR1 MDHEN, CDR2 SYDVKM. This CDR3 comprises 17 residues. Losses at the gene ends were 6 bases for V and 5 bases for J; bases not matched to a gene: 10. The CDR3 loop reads CASSHGTSGRWGETQYF. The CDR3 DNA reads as TGTGCCAGCAGCCACGGGACTAGCGGGAGGTGGGGGGAGACCCAGTACTTC.

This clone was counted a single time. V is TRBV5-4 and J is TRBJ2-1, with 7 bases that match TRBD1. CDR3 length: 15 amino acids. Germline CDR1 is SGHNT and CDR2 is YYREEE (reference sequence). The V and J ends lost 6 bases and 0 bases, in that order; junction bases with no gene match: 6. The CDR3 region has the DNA TGTGCCAGCATCGCGGACAGGAGCTCCTACAATGAGCAGTTCTTC. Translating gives CASIADRSSYNEQFF.

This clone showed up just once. The CDR3 sequence: CASSIPGLAGRSAYEQYF. The CDR3 DNA sequence: TGTGCCAGCAGTATCCCGGGACTAGCGGGACGCAGTGCCTACGAGCAGTACTTC. The chain has TRBV5-6 and TRBJ2-7; 13 bases align to TRBD2. Germline V gives CDR1 SGHDT, CDR2 YYEEEE. The CDR3 is 18 amino acids. Trimming at V came to 5 bases and at J to 2 bases, leaving 13 bases not matched to a gene. Supplemented by reference TRBV5-6 and TRBJ2-7, the full variable domain reads DAGVTQSPTHLIKTRGQQVTLRCSPKSGHDTVSWYQQALGQGPQFIFQYYEEEERQRGNFPDRFSGHQFPNYSSELNVNALLLGDSALYLCASSIPGLAGRSAYEQYFGPGTRLTVT.

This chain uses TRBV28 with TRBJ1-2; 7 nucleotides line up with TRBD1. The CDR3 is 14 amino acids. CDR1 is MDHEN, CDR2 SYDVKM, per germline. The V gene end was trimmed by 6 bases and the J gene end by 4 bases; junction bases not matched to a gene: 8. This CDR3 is CASRPYRDSYGYTF. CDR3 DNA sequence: TGTGCCAGCAGACCGTATAGGGACAGCTATGGCTACACCTTC.

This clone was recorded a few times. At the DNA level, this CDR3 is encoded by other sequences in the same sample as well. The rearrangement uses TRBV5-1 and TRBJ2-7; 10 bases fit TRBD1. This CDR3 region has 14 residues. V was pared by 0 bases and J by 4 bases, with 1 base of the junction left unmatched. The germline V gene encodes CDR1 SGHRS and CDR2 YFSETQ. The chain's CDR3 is CASSLGQGAYEQYF. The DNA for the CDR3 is TGCGCCAGCAGCTTGGGACAGGGGGCTTACGAGCAGTACTTC.

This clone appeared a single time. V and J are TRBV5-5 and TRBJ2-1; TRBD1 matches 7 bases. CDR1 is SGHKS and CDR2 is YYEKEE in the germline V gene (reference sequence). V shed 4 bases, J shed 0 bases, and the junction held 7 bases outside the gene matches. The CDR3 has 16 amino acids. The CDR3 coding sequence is TGTGCCAGCAGCAGGGCAGGGGGTCCCTCCTACAATGAGCAGTTCTTC. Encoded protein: CASSRAGGPSYNEQFF.

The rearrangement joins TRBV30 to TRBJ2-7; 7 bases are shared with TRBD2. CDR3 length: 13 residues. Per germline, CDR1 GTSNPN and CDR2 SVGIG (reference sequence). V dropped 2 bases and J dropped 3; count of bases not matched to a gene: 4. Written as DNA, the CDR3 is TGTGCCTGGAGTCCGGGACTATTCTACGAGCAGTACTTC. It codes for CAWSPGLFYEQYF.

Written as DNA, the CDR3 is TGTGCCAGCCCACCTCCGGGGGGGAGAAGCACAGATACGCAGTATTTT. Residues: CASPPPGGRSTDTQYF. J is TRBJ2-3 and V is TRBV28; 8 bases are shared with TRBD2. V dropped 8 bases and J dropped 0; count of bases not matched to a gene: 10. From germline, CDR1 is MDHEN and CDR2 SYDVKM. This CDR3 is built from 16 residues.

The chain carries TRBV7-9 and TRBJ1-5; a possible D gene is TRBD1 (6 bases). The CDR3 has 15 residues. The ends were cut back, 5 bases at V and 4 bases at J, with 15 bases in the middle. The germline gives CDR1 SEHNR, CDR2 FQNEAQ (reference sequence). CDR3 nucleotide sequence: TGTGCCAGCAGCCCGAACGAGGGGGGTAATCAGCCCCAGCATTTT. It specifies CASSPNEGGNQPQHF.

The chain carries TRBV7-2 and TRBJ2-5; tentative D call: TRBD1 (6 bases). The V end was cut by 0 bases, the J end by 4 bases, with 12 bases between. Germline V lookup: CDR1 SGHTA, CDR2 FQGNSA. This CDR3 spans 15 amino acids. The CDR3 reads CASSLATGSGETQYF. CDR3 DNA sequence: TGTGCCAGCAGCTTAGCCACAGGGAGCGGAGAGACCCAGTACTTC. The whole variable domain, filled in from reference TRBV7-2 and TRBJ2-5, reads GAGVSQSPSNKVTEKGKDVELRCDPISGHTALYWYRQSLGQGLEFLIYFQGNSAPDKSGLPSDRFSAERTGGSVSTLTIQRTQQEDSAVYLCASSLATGSGETQYFGPGTRLLVL.

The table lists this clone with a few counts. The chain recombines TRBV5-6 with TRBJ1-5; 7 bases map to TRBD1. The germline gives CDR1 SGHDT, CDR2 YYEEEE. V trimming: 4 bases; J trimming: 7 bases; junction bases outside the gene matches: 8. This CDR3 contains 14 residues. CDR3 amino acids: CASSRTGEDQPQHF. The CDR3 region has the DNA TGTGCCAGCAGCCGTACAGGGGAAGACCAGCCCCAGCATTTT.

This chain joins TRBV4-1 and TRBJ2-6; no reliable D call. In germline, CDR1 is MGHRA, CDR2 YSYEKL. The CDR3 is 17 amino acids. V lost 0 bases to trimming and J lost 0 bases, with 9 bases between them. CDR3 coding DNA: TGCGCCAGCAGCCAAGACTCTTGGACCTCTGGGGCCAACGTCCTGACTTTC. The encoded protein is CASSQDSWTSGANVLTF.

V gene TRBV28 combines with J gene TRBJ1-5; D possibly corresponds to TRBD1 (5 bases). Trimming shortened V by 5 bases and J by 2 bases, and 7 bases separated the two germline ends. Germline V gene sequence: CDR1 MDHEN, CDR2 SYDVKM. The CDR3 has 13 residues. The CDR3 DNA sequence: TGTGCCAGCAGTCAAGGGGGCAATCAGCCCCAGCATTTT. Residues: CASSQGGNQPQHF.

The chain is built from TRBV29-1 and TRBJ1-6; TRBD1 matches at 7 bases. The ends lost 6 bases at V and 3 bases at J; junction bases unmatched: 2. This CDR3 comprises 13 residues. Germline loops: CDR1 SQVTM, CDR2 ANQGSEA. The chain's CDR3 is CSVGTDYNSPLHF. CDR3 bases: TGCAGCGTCGGGACAGACTATAATTCACCCCTCCACTTT.

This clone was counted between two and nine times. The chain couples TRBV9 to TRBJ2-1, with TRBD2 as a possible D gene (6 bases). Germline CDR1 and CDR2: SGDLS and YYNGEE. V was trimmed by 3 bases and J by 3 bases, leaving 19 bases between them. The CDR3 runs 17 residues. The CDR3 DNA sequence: TGTGCCAGCAGCGCTTCCCCGGGACTTCACCGCTACAATGAGCAGTTCTTC. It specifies CASSASPGLHRYNEQFF.

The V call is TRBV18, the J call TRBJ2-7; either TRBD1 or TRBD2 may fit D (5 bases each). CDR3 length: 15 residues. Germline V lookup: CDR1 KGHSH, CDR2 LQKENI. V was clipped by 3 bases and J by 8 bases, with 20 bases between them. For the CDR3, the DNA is TGTGCCAGCTCACCCCCTACCCTGAGGGGCTGGCAGCAGTACTTC. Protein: CASSPPTLRGWQQYF.

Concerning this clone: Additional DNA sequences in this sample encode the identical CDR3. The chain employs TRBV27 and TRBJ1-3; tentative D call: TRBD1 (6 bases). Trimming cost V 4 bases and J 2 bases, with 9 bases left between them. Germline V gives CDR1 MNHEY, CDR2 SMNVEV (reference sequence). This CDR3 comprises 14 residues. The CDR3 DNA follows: TGTGCCAGCAGTTCCAGGGGAGCTGGAAACACCATATATTTT. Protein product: CASSSRGAGNTIYF.

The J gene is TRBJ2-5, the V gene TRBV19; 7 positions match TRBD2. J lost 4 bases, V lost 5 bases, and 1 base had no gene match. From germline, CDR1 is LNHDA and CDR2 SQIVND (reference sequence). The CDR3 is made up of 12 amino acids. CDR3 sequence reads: CASSWGGETQYF. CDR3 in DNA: TGTGCCAGTAGTTGGGGGGGAGAGACCCAGTACTTC.

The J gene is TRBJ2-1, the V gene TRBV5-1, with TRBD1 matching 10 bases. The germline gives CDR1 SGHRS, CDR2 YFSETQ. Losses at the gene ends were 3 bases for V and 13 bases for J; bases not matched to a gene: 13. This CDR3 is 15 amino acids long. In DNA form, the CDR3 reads TGCGCCAGCAGCTCGCTAGGACAGGGGGGGCATAACCAGTTCTTC. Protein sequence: CASSSLGQGGHNQFF.

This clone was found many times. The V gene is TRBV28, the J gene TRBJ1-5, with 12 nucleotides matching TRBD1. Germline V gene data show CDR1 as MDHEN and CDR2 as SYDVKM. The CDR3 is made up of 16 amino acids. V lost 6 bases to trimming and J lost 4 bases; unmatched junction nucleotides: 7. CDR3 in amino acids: CASSQWGQGANQPQHF. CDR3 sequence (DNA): TGTGCCAGCAGCCAATGGGGACAGGGGGCTAATCAGCCCCAGCATTTT.